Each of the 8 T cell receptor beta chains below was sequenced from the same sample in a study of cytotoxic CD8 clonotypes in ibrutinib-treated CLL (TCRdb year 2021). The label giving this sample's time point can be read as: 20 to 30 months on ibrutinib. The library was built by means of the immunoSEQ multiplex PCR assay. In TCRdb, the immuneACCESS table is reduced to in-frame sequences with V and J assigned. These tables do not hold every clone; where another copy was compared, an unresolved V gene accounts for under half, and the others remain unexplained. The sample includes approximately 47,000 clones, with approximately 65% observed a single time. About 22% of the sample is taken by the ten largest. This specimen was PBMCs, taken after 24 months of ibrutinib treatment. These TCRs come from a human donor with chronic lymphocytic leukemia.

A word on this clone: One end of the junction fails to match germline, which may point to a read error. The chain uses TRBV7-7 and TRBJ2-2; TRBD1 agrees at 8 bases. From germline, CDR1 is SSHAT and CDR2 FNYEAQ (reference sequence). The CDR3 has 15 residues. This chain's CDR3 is CASSRDRGSPGELFF. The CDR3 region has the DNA TGTGCTAGCAGCCGCGACAGGGGATCCCCCGGGGAGCTGTTTTTT.

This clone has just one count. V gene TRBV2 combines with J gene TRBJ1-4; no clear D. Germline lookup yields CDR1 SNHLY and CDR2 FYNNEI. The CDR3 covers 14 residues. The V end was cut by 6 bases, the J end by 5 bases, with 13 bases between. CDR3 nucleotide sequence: TGTGCCAGCAGCGCGACAAGCATGAATGAAAAACTGTTTTTT. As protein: CASSATSMNEKLFF.

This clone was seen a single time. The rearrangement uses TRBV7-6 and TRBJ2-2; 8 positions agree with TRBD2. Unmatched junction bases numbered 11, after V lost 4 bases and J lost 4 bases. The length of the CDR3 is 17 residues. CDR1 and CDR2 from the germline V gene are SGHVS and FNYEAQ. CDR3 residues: CASSSPPSGGPTGELFF. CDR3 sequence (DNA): TGTGCCAGCAGCTCGCCTCCAAGCGGGGGTCCCACCGGGGAGCTGTTTTTT.

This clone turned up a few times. CDR3 nucleotide sequence: TGTGCCAGCACTGGACTAGCAGAGGAGACCCAGTACTTC. Amino acid sequence: CASTGLAEETQYF. The J gene is TRBJ2-5, the V gene TRBV2, with 8 bases that match TRBD2. V trimming: 7 bases; J trimming: 5 bases; junction bases outside the gene matches: 6. The CDR3 runs to 13 residues. Germline V gives CDR1 SNHLY, CDR2 FYNNEI. The whole variable domain, remainder taken from reference TRBV2 and TRBJ2-5, is EPEVTQTPSHQVTQMGQEVILRCVPISNHLYFYWYRQILGQKVEFLVSFYNNEISEKSEIFDDQFSVERPDGSNFTLKIRSTKLEDSAMYFCASTGLAEETQYFGPGTRLLVL.

The CDR3 spells CASSFATSGEQFF. Here the CDR3 DNA reads TGCGCCAGCAGCTTCGCGACTAGCGGGGAGCAGTTCTTC. The chain links TRBV5-1 to TRBJ2-1; 10 bases agree with TRBD2. Per the germline V gene, CDR1 is SGHRS and CDR2 is YFSETQ. The CDR3 is 13 residues long. The trim removed 2 bases at V and 10 bases at J, leaving 3 bases unmatched.

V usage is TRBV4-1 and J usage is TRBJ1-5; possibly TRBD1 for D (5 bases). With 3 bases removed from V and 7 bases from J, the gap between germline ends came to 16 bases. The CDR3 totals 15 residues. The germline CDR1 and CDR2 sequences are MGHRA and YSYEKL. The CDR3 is CASSQGVHESQPQHF. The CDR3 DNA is TGCGCCAGCAGCCAGGGGGTCCACGAGAGCCAGCCCCAGCATTTT.

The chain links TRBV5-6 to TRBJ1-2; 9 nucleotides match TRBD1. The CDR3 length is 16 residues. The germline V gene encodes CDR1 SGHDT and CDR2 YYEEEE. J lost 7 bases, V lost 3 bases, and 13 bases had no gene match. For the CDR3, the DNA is TGTGCCAGCAGCTGGACCGGGACAGGGAGATCAGGTGGCTACACCTTC. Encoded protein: CASSWTGTGRSGGYTF.

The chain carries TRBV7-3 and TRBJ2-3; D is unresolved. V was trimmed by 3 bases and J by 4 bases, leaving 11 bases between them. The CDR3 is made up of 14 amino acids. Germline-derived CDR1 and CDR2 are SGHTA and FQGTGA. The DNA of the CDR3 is TGTGCCAGCAGCTTTGACCTCCGGGCAGATACGCAGTATTTT. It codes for CASSFDLRADTQYF.